The present entry profiles one T cell receptor (beta chain) with its context. What it binds is unknown. The CDR3 length is 16 residues. J gave up 2 bases and V 1 base, and 5 bases lay outside the gene matches. Germline loops: CDR1 SGHTA, CDR2 FQGNSA. This sample stems from a study of CD8+ T cells in alopecia areata. As for the study in general: Scoring of severity for treated patients was based on percentage of affected scalp area. Study-wide results and limits: Amid tofacitinib therapy, many expanded lesional clones stayed present in scalp and blood.

cDNA reverse transcribed from extracted RNA served as the sequencing template. Sequenced by immunoSEQ multiplex PCR; TCRdb stores in-frame clones only, minus some. The data contain approximately 210,000 clones, roughly 64% of them singletons. Treatment in this sample: oral pan-JAK inhibitor, 5-10 mg twice daily. Material: CD4+ T cells sorted from blood, obtained at week 4, from a patient treated with tofacitinib. The TCR sequence derives from a human donor with alopecia areata. The chain is built from TRBV7-2 and TRBJ2-7, with TRBD2 matching over 10 bases. The CDR3 region is CASSLGASGGAYEQYF. CDR3 DNA: TGTGCCAGCAGCTTAGGGGCTAGCGGGGGAGCCTACGAGCAGTACTTC.